This T cell receptor beta chain is drawn from a study of blood T cell repertoires in COVID-19. Trimming left V 3 bases short and J 0 bases short, with 13 bases between. The CDR3 loop spans 16 amino acids. Germline V lookup: CDR1 SGHRS, CDR2 YFSETQ. Data came from immunoSEQ multiplex PCR; TCRdb stores just in-frame clones and leaves some out. The sample has roughly 30,000 clones, 80% to 90% seen once; the top ten hold over 3.5%. Sequenced material: peripheral blood. The gene calls are TRBV5-1 and TRBJ1-3; D perhaps matches TRBD1 (6 bases). This sequence originates from a human donor in a cohort sampled during active COVID-19. CDR3 DNA: TGCGCCAGCAGCTCGGGACATCTGAGCTCTGGAAACACCATATATTTT. It encodes CASSSGHLSSGNTIYF.